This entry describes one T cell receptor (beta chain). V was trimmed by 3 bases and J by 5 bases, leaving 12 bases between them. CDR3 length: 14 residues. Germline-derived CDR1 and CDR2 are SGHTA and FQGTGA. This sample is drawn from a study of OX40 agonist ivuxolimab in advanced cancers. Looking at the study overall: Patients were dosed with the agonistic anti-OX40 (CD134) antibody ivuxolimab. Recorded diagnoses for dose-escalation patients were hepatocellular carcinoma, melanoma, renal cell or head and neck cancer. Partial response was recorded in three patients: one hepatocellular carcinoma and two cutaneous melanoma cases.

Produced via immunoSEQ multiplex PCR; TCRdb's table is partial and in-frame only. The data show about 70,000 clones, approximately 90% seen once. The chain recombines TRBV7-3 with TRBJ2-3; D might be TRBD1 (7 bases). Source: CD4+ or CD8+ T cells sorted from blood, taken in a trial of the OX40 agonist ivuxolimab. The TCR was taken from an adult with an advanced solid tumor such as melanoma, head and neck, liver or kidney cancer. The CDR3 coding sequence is TGTGCCAGCAGCTTTCAGGGGGGACAAGATACGCAGTATTTT. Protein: CASSFQGGQDTQYF. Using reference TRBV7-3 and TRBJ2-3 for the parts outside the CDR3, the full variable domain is GAGVSQTPSNKVTEKGKYVELRCDPISGHTALYWYRQSLGQGPEFLIYFQGTGAADDSGLPNDRFFAVRPEGSVSTLKIQRTERGDSAVYLCASSFQGGQDTQYFGPGTRLTVL.